This T cell receptor beta chain was identified during a study of technical replicates of blood from a handful of donors. The protocol was immunoSEQ multiplex PCR, while the TCRdb copy is restricted to in-frame clones and leaves out a portion. The repertoire includes 65,000 to 95,000 clones, 95% to 98% of them detected once, and 0.18% sits in the top ten. The sequence was obtained from a human donor in good health. Sequencing was carried out using T cells isolated from PBMCs.

CDR3 DNA: TGTGCCAGCAGCGGGGGGACAGGGGTGGTAGAAGGGGAGCTGTTTTTT. Translation: CASSGGTGVVEGELFF. This chain links TRBV5-4 with TRBJ2-2; 10 bases are shared with TRBD1. V shed 4 bases, J shed 8 bases, and the junction held 11 bases outside the gene matches. Looked up from germline, CDR1 is SGHNT and CDR2 is YYREEE (reference sequence). CDR3 size: 16 residues.